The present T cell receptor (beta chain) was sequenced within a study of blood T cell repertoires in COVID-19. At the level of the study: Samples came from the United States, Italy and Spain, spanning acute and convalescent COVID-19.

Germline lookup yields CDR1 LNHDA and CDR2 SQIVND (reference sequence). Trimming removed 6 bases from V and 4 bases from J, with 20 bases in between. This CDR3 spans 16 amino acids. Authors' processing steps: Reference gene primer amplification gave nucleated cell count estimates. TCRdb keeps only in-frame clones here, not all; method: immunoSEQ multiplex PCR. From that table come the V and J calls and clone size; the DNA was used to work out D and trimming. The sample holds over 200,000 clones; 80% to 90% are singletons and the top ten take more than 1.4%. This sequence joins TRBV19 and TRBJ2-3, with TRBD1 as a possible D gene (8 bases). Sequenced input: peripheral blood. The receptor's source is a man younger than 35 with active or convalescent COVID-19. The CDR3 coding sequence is TGTGCCAGTAGACCCCCGGGGGGCAGGGGGCCAGATACGCAGTATTTT. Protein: CASRPPGGRGPDTQYF.